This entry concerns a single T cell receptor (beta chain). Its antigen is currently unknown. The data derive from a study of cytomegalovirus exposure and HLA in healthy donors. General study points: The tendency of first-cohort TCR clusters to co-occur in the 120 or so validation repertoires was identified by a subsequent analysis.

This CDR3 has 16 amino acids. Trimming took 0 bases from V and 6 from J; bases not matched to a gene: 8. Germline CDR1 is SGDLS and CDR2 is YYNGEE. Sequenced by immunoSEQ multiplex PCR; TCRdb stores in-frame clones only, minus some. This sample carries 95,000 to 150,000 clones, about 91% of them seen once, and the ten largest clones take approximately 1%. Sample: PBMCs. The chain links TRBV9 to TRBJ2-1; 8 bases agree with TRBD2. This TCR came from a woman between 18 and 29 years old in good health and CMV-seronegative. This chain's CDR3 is CASSVVSLAGGNEQFF. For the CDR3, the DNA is TGTGCCAGCAGCGTAGTCTCTCTAGCGGGCGGCAATGAGCAGTTCTTC.